Following are 4 T cell receptor beta chains from one sample sequenced in a study of post-analysis software for immune sequencing data. Study observations and caveats: TRBV5-6, TRBV5-1 and TRBV20-1 were among a few TRBV segments more frequent in patients than controls.

The TCR beta cDNA libraries carried unique molecular identifiers. TCRdb itself ran the PCR reads through MiXCR, one entry per CDR3 protein. The data hold approximately 180,000 distinct CDR3 sequences, with 25% to 35% observed a single time. The antigens of these receptors remain unknown. The material sequenced was blood. The source is a girl aged 10 to 17 with multiple sclerosis.

The count of this clonotype is one. J is TRBJ1-1 and V is TRBV7-2, with D possibly being TRBD1 (5 bases). Germline V gene lookup returns CDR1 SGHTA and CDR2 FQGNSA. The ends were cut back, 8 bases at V and 2 bases at J, with 12 bases in the middle. The CDR3 loop spans 13 amino acids. This chain's CDR3 is CASSTQGNTEAFF. As DNA, the CDR3 is TGTGCCAGCTCGACGCAGGGTAACACTGAAGCTTTCTTT.

In the case of this clonotype: This may be a read error, as it is one base from a much larger clone. The gene calls are TRBV9 and TRBJ2-7; 8 positions match TRBD2. The CDR3 is 14 residues long. Unmatched junction bases numbered 5, after V lost 4 bases and J lost 2 bases. Germline CDR1 SGDLS, CDR2 YYNGEE. The CDR3 nucleotides are TGTGCCAGCAGCTCCGGGGGGGACCCCTACGAGCAGTACTTC. Translation gives CASSSGGDPYEQYF. Based on the CDR3 plus reference TRBV9 and TRBJ2-7, the full variable domain is DSGVTQTPKHLITATGQRVTLRCSPRSGDLSVYWYQQSLDQGLQFLIQYYNGEERAKGNILERFSAQQFPDLHSELNLSSLELGDSALYFCASSSGGDPYEQYFGPGTRLTVT.

The chain joins TRBV15 to TRBJ2-3; D perhaps matches TRBD2 (6 bases). Trimming pared 4 bases from V and 0 bases from J, leaving 11 bases between. Germline assignment: CDR1 LNHNV and CDR2 YYDKDF (reference sequence). There are 15 residues in the CDR3. The CDR3 nucleotides are TGTGCCACCAGCATGGAGGGGACCAGCACAGATACGCAGTATTTT. This gives the protein CATSMEGTSTDTQYF.

V and J are TRBV10-1 and TRBJ2-2; TRBD1 is a possible D gene (6 bases). Germline-derived CDR1 and CDR2 are WNHNN and SYGVQD (reference sequence). The CDR3 extends over 13 amino acids. Trimming removed 3 bases at V and 6 bases at J, with 8 bases between. CDR3 DNA sequence: TGCGCCAGCAGTGAATCAGGGGCCGGGGAGCTGTTTTTT. This gives the protein CASSESGAGELFF.